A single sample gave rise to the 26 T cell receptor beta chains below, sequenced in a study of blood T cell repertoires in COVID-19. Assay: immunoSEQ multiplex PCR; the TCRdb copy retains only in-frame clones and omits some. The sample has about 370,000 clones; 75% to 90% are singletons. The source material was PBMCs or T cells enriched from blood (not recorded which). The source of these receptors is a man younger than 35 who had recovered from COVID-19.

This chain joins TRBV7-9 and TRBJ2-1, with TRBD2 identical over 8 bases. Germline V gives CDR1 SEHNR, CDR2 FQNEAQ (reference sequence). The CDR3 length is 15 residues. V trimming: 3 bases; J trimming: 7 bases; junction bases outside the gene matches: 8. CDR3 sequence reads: CASSFRAGAINEQFF. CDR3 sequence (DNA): TGTGCCAGCAGCTTTCGAGCGGGAGCGATAAATGAGCAGTTCTTC. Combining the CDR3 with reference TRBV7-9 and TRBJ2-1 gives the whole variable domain DTGVSQNPRHKITKRGQNVTFRCDPISEHNRLYWYRQTLGQGPEFLTYFQNEAQLEKSRLLSDRFSAERPKGSFSTLEIQRTEQGDSAMYLCASSFRAGAINEQFFGPGTRLTVL.

The CDR3 DNA reads as TGTGCCAGTACTGGAACAGGGCGCACCGGGGAGCTGTTTTTT. Translated, it gives CASTGTGRTGELFF. The V gene is TRBV19, the J gene TRBJ2-2; D may be TRBD1 (6 bases). CDR1 LNHDA and CDR2 SQIVND come from the germline V gene (reference sequence). The V end lost 7 bases, the J end lost 4 bases, and 13 bases lay between the germline ends. The CDR3 has 14 amino acids.

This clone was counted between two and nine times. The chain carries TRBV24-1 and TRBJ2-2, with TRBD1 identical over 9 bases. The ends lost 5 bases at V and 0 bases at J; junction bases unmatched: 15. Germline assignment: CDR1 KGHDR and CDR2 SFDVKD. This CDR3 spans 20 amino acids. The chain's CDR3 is CATSAVPGQGTLANTGELFF. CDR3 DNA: TGTGCCACCAGTGCCGTTCCGGGACAGGGAACTCTTGCGAACACCGGGGAGCTGTTTTTT.

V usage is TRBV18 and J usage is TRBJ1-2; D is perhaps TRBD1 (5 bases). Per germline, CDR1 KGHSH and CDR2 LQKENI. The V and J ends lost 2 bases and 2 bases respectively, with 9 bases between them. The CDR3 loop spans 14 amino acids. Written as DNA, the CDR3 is TGTGCCAGCTCACCAGAGACAGACAACTATGGCTACACCTTC. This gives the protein CASSPETDNYGYTF.

The DNA of the CDR3 is TGTGCCAGCACCCAAGGACAGGCCAGGAACACTGAAGCTTTCTTT. This codes for CASTQGQARNTEAFF. V and J are TRBV19 and TRBJ1-1; 7 bases are shared with TRBD1. Germline loops: CDR1 LNHDA, CDR2 SQIVND (reference sequence). This CDR3 is 15 amino acids long. J was trimmed by 1 base and V by 9 bases; bases with no gene match: 11.

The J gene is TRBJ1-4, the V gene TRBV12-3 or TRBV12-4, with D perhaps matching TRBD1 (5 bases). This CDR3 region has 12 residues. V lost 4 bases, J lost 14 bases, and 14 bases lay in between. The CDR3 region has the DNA TGTGCCAGCAGTTCCCCCCGCAGGGTCCTGTTTTTT. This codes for CASSSPRRVLFF.

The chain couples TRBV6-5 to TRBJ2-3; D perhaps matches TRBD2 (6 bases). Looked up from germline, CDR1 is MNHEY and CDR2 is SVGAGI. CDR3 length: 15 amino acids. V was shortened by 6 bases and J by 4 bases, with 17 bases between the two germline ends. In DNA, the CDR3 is TGTGCCAGCAGCCTCGGGGGTGCACTCGCAGATACGCAGTATTTT. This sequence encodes CASSLGGALADTQYF.

CDR3 in amino acids: CASSPSLDRVDTEAFF. CDR3 nucleotides: TGTGCCAGCTCACCAAGTTTGGACAGGGTCGACACTGAAGCTTTCTTT. The genes are TRBV18 and TRBJ1-1; 8 nucleotides agree with TRBD1. There are 16 residues in the CDR3. Germline V CDR1 and CDR2: KGHSH, LQKENI. Trimming took 2 bases from V and 3 from J; bases not matched to a gene: 8.

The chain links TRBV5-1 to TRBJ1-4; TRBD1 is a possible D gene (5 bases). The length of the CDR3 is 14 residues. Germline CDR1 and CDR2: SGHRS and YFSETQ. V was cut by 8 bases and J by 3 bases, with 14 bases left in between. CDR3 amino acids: CASRRGSANEKLFF. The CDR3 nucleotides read TGCGCCAGTAGGCGGGGGAGCGCTAATGAAAAACTGTTTTTT.

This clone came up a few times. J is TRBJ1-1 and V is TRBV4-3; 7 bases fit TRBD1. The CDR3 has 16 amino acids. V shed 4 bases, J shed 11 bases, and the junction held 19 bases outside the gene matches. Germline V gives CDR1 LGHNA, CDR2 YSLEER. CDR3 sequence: CASSLSLVGGAERAFF. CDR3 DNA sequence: TGCGCCAGCAGCCTAAGCCTAGTAGGGGGCGCGGAAAGGGCTTTCTTT.

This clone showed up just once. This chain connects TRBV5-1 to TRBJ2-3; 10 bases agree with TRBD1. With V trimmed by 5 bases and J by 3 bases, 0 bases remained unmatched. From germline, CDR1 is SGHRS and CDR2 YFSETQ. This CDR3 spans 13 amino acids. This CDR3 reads CASRDRGTDTQYF. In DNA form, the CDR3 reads TGCGCCAGCAGGGACAGGGGGACAGATACGCAGTATTTT. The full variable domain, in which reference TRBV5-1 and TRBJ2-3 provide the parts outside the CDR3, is KAGVTQTPRYLIKTRGQQVTLSCSPISGHRSVSWYQQTPGQGLQFLFEYFSETQRNKGNFPGRFSGRQFSNSRSEMNVSTLELGDSALYLCASRDRGTDTQYFGPGTRLTVL.

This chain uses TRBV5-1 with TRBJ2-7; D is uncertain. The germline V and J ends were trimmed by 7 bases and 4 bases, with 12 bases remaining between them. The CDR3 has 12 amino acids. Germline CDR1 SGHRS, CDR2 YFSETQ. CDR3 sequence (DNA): TGCGCCAGCCGGTCCCATGTGTACGAGCAGTACTTC. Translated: CASRSHVYEQYF.

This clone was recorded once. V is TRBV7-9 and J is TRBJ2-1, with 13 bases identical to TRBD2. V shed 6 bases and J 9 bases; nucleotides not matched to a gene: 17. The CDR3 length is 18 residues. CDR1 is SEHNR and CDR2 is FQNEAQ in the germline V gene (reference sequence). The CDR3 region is CASRTGTSGEQALGEQFF. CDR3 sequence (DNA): TGTGCCAGCAGGACCGGGACTAGCGGGGAGCAGGCCCTCGGTGAGCAGTTCTTC. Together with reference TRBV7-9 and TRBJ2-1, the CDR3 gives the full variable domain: DTGVSQNPRHKITKRGQNVTFRCDPISEHNRLYWYRQTLGQGPEFLTYFQNEAQLEKSRLLSDRFSAERPKGSFSTLEIQRTEQGDSAMYLCASRTGTSGEQALGEQFFGPGTRLTVL.

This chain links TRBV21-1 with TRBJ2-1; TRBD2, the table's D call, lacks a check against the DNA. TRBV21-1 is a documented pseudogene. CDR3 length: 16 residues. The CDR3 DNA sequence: TGTGCCAGCAGCAAAGCGCTTTCCGGTTTCGGGTATGAGCAGTTCTTC. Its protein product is CASSKALSGFGYEQFF.

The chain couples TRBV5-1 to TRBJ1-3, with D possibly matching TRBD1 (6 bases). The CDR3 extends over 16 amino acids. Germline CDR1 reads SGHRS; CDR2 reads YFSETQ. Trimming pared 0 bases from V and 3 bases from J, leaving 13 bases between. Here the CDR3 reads CASSLAGQRFGNTIYF. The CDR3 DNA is TGCGCCAGCAGCTTGGCCGGACAGAGATTTGGAAACACCATATATTTT.

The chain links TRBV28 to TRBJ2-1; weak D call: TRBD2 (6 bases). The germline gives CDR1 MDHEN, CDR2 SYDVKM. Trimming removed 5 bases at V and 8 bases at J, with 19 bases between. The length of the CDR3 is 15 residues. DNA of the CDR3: TGTGCCAGCAGTATGACTAGGGGCCACAGCGATGAGCAGTTCTTC. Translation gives CASSMTRGHSDEQFF. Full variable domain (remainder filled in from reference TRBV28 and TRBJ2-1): DVKVTQSSRYLVKRTGEKVFLECVQDMDHENMFWYRQDPGLGLRLIYFSYDVKMKEKGDIPEGYSVSREKKERFSLILESASTNQTSMYLCASSMTRGHSDEQFFGPGTRLTVL.

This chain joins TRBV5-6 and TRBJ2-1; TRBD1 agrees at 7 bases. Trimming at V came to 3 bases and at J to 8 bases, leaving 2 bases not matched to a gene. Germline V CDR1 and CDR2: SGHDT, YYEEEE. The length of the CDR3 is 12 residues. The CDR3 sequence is CASSSGTDEQFF. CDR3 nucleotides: TGTGCCAGCAGCTCAGGGACAGATGAGCAGTTCTTC. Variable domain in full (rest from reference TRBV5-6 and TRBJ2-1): DAGVTQSPTHLIKTRGQQVTLRCSPKSGHDTVSWYQQALGQGPQFIFQYYEEEERQRGNFPDRFSGHQFPNYSSELNVNALLLGDSALYLCASSSGTDEQFFGPGTRLTVL.

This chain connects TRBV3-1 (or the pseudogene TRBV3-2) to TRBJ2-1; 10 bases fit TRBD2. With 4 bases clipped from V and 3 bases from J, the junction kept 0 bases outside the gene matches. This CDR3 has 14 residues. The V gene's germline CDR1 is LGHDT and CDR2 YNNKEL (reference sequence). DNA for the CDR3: TGTGCCAGCAGCCTAGCGGGGGGCTACAATGAGCAGTTCTTC. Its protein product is CASSLAGGYNEQFF.

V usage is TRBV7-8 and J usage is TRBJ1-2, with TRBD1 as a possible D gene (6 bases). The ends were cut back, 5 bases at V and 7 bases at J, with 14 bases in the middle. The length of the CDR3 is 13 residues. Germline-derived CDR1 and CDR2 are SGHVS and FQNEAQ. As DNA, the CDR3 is TGTGCCAGCAGCAACCGGGACACCTCTGGCTACACCTTC. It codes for CASSNRDTSGYTF.

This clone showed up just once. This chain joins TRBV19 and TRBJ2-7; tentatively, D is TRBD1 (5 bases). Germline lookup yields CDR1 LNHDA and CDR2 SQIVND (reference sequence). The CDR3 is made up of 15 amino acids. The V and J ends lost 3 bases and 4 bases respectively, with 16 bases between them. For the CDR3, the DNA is TGTGCCAGTAGTATCTCAGGGCTCCCCACTTACGAGCAGTACTTC. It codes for CASSISGLPTYEQYF. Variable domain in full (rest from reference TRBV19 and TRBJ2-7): DGGITQSPKYLFRKEGQNVTLSCEQNLNHDAMYWYRQDPGQGLRLIYYSQIVNDFQKGDIAEGYSVSREKKESFPLTVTSAQKNPTAFYLCASSISGLPTYEQYFGPGTRLTVT.

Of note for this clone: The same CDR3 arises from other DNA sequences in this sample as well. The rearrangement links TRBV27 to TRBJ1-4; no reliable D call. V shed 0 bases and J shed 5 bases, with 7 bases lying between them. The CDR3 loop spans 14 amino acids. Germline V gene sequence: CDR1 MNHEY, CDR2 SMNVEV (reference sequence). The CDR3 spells CASSLSGRNEKLFF. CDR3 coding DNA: TGTGCCAGCAGTTTATCTGGCAGAAATGAAAAACTGTTTTTT.

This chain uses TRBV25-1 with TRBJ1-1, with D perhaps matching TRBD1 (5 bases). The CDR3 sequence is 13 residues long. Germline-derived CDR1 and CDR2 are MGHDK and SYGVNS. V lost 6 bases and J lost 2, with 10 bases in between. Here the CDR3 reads CASSRGVNTEAFF. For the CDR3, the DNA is TGTGCCAGCAGCCGGGGGGTCAACACTGAAGCTTTCTTT.

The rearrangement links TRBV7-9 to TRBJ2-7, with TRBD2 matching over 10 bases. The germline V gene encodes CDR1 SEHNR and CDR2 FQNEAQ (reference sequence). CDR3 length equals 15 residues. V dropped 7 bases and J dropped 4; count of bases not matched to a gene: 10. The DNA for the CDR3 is TGTGCCAGCACCGAACTAGCGGGGCTCACATACGAGCAGTACTTC. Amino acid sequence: CASTELAGLTYEQYF.

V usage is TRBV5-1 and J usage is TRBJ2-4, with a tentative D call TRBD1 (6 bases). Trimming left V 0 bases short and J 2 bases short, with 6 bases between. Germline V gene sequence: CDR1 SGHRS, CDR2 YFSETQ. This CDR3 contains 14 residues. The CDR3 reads CASSLGGPKNIQYF. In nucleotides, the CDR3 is TGCGCCAGCAGCTTGGGGGGGCCCAAAAACATTCAGTACTTC.

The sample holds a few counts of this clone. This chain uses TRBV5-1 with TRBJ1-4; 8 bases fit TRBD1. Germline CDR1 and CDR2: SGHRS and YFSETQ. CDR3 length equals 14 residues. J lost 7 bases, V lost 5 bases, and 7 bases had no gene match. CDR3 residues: CASRRTGGAEKLFF. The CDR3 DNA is TGCGCCAGCAGGCGAACAGGGGGAGCTGAAAAACTGTTTTTT.

The CDR3 bases are TGTGCCAGCAACCAGGGGGGCCAGAGCACAGATACGCAGTATTTT. Translated, it gives CASNQGGQSTDTQYF. This chain joins TRBV5-8 and TRBJ2-3, with D possibly TRBD1 on 7 matching bases. The CDR3 is 15 amino acids. The V gene's germline CDR1 is SGHTS and CDR2 YDEGEE. Trimming removed 6 bases from V and 0 bases from J, with 14 bases in between.